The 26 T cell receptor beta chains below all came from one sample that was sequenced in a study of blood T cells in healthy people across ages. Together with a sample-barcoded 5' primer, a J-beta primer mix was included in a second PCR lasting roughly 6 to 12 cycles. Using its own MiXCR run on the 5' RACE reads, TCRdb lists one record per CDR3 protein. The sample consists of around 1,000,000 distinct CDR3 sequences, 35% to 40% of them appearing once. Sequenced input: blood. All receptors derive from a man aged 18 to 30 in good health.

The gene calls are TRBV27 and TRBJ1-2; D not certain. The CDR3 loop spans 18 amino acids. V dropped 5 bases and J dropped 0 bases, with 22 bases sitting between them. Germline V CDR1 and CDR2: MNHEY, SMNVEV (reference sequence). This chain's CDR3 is CASSTISPVGRANYGYTF. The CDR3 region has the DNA TGTGCCAGCAGTACAATTTCTCCGGTTGGCAGAGCTAACTATGGCTACACCTTC.

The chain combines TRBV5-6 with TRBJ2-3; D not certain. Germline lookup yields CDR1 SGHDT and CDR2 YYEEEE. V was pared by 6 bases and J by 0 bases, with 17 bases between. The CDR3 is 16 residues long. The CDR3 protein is CASTTPGAISTDTQYF. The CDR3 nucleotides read TGTGCCAGCACTACACCAGGAGCAATTAGCACAGATACGCAGTATTTT.

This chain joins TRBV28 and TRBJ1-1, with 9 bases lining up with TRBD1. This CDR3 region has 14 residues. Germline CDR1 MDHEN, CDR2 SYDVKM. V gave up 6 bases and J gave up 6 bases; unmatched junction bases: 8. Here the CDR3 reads CASSLDRGDAEAFF. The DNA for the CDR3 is TGTGCCAGCAGCCTAGACAGGGGGGATGCTGAAGCTTTCTTT. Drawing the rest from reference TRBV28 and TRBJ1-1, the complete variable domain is DVKVTQSSRYLVKRTGEKVFLECVQDMDHENMFWYRQDPGLGLRLIYFSYDVKMKEKGDIPEGYSVSREKKERFSLILESASTNQTSMYLCASSLDRGDAEAFFGQGTRLTVV.

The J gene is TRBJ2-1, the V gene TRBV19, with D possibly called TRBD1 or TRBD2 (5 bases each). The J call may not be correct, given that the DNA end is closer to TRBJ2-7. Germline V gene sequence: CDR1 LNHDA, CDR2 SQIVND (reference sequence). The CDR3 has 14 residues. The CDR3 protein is CASSIVGTNNEQYF. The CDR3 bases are TGTGCCAGTAGTATTGTAGGGACCAACAATGAGCAGTACTTC.

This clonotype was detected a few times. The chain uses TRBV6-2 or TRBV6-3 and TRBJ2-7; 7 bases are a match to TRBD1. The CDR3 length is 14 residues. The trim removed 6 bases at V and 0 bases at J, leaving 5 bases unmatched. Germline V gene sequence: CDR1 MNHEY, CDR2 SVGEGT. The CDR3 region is CASRPGQNSYEQYF. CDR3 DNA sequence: TGTGCCAGCAGACCGGGACAGAACTCCTACGAGCAGTACTTC.

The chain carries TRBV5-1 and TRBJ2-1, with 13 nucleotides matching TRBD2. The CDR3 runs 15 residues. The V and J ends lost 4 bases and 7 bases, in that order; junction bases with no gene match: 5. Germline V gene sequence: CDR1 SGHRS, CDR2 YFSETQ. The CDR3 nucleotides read TGCGCCAGCAGCCCGGGACTAGCGGGGTGGAATGAGCAGTTCTTC. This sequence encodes CASSPGLAGWNEQFF.

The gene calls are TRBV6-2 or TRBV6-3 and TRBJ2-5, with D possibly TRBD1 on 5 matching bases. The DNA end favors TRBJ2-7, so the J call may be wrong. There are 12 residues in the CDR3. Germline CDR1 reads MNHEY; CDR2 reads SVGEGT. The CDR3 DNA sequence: TGTGCCAGCACCGGACATACCTACGAGCAGTACTTC. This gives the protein CASTGHTYEQYF.

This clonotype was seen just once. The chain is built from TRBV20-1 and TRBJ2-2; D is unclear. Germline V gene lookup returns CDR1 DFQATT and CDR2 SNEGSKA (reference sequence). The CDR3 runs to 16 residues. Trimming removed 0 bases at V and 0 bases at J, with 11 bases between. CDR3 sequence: CSARDSESPNTGELFF. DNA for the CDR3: TGCAGTGCTAGAGATAGTGAATCCCCGAACACCGGGGAGCTGTTTTTT.

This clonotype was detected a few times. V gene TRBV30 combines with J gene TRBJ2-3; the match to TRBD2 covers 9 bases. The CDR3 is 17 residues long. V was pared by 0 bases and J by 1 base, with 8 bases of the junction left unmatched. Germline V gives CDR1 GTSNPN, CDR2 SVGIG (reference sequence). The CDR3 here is CAWSVLAGGPRTDTQYF. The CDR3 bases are TGTGCCTGGAGTGTACTGGCGGGGGGGCCGCGCACAGATACGCAGTATTTT. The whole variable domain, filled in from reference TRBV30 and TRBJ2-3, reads SQTIHQWPATLVQPVGSPLSLECTVEGTSNPNLYWYRQAAGRGLQLLFYSVGIGQISSEVPQNLSASRPQDRQFILSSKKLLLSDSGFYLCAWSVLAGGPRTDTQYFGPGTRLTVL.

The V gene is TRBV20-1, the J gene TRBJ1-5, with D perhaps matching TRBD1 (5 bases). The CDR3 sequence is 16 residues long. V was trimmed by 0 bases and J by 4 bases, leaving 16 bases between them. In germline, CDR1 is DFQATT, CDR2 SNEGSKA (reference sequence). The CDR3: CSARDERDGKNQPQHF. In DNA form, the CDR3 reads TGCAGTGCTAGAGATGAGCGGGACGGTAAGAATCAGCCCCAGCATTTT.

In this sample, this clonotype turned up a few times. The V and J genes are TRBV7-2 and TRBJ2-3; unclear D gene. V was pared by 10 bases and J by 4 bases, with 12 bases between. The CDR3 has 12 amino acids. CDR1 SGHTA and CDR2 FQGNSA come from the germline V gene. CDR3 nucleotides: TGTGCCATAGTGGGCCCGGCAGATACGCAGTATTTT. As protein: CAIVGPADTQYF.

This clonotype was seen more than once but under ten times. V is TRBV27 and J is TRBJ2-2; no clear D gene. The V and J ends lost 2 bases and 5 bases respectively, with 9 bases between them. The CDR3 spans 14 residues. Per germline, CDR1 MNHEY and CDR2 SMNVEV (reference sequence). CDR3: CASSLPNWTGELFF. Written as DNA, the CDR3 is TGTGCCAGCAGTTTACCCAACTGGACCGGGGAGCTGTTTTTT.

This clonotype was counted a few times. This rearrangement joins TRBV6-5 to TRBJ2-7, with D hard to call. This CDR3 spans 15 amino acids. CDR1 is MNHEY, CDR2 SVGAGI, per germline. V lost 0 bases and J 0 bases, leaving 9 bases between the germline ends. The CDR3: CASSYSDGSSYEQYF. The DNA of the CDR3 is TGTGCCAGCAGTTACTCAGACGGTAGCTCCTACGAGCAGTACTTC.

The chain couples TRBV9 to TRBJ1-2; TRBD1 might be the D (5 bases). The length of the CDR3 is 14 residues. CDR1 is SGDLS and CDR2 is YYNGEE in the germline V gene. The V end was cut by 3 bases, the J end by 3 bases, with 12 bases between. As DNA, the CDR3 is TGTGCCAGCAGCGGAATAGGGGACTACTATGGCTACACCTTC. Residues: CASSGIGDYYGYTF.

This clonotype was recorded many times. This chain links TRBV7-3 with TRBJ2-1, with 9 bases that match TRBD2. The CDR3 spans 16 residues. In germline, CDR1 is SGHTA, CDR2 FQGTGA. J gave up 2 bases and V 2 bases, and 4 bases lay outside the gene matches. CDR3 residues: CASSLGPSGTYNEQFF. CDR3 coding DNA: TGTGCCAGCAGCTTAGGCCCTAGCGGGACCTACAATGAGCAGTTCTTC. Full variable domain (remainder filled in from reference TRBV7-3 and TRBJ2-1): GAGVSQTPSNKVTEKGKYVELRCDPISGHTALYWYRQSLGQGPEFLIYFQGTGAADDSGLPNDRFFAVRPEGSVSTLKIQRTERGDSAVYLCASSLGPSGTYNEQFFGPGTRLTVL.

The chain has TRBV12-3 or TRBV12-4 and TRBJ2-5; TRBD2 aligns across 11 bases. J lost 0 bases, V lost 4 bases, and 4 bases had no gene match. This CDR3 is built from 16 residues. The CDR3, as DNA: TGTGCCAGCAGTTGGACTAGCGGGCGAAACCAAGAGACCCAGTACTTC. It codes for CASSWTSGRNQETQYF.

The CDR3, as DNA: TGTGCCAGCATCATTATGGACGGCTTTGGAAACACTGAAGCTTTCTTT. Translated: CASIIMDGFGNTEAFF. This chain links TRBV6-5 with TRBJ1-1; no reliable D call. From germline, CDR1 is MNHEY and CDR2 SVGAGI. V was cut by 7 bases and J by 2 bases, with 20 bases left in between. The CDR3 is 16 amino acids.

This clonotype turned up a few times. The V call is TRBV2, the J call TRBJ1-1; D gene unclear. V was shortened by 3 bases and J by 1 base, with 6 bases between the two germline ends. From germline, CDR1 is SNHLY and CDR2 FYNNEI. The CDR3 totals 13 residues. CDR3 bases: TGTGCCAGCAGTGAGCGGGGGAACACTGAAGCTTTCTTT. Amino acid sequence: CASSERGNTEAFF.

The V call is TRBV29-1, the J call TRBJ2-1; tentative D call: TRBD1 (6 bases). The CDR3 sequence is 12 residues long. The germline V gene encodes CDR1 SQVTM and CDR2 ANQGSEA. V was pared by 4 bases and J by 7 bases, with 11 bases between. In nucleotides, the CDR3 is TGCAGCGTTGGAACAGGGCTTAATGAGCAGTTCTTC. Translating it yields CSVGTGLNEQFF.

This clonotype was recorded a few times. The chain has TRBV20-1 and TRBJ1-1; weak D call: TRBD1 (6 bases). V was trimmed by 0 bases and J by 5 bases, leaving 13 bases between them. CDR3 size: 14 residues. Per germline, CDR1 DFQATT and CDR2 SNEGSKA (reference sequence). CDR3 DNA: TGCAGTGCTAGAGATCCGGGGGGCGCGACTGAAGCTTTCTTT. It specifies CSARDPGGATEAFF.

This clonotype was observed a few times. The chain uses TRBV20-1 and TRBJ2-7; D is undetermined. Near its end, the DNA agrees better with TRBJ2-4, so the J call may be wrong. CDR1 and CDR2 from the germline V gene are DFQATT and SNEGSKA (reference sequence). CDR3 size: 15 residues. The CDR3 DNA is TGCAGTGCTAGATTAACCCAACTAGCCAAAAACATTCAGTACTTC. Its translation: CSARLTQLAKNIQYF.

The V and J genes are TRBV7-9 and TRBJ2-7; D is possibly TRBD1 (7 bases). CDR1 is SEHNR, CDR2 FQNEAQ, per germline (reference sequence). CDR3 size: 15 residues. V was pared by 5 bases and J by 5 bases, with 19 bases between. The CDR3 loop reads CASSQTGPWGDEQYF. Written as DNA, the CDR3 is TGTGCCAGCAGCCAGACAGGGCCCTGGGGGGACGAGCAGTACTTC.

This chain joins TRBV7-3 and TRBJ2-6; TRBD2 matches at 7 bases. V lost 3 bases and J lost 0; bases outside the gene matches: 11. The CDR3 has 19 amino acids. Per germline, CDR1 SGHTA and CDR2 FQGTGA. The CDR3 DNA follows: TGTGCCAGCAGCTTGGTTGGTTCTGCGGGGGTCTCTGGGGCCAACGTCCTGACTTTC. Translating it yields CASSLVGSAGVSGANVLTF.

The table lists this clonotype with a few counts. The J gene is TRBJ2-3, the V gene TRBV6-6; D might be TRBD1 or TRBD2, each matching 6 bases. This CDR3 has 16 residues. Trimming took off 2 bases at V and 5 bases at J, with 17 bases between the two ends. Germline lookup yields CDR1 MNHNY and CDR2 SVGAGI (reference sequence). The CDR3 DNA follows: TGTGCCAGCAGTTACCCGGGGGCTTTTGAAGGAGATACGCAGTATTTT. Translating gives CASSYPGAFEGDTQYF.

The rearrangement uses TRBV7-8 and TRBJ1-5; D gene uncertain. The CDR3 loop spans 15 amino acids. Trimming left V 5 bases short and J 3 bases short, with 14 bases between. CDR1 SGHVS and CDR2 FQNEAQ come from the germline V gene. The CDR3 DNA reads TGTGCCAGCAGCATCCGGGAACTGCCCAATCAGCCCCAGCATTTT. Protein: CASSIRELPNQPQHF.

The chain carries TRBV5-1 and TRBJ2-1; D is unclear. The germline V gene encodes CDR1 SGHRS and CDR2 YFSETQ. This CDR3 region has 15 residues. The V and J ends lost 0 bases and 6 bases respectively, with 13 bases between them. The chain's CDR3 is CASSLAAVLFNEQFF. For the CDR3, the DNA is TGCGCCAGCAGCTTGGCGGCAGTCTTGTTCAATGAGCAGTTCTTC. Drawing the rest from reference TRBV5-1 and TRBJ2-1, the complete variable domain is KAGVTQTPRYLIKTRGQQVTLSCSPISGHRSVSWYQQTPGQGLQFLFEYFSETQRNKGNFPGRFSGRQFSNSRSEMNVSTLELGDSALYLCASSLAAVLFNEQFFGPGTRLTVL.